One sample yielded the 28 T cell receptor beta chains listed below, sequenced in a study of cytomegalovirus exposure and HLA in healthy donors. The repertoire was sequenced with immunoSEQ multiplex PCR; TCRdb's copy has only in-frame clones and lacks some. The sample lists approximately 230,000 clones; roughly 87% were seen once. The sequencing input was PBMCs. The receptors come from a young man in good health and CMV-seropositive.

The chain combines TRBV5-1 with TRBJ2-5; D is unresolved. CDR3 length: 14 residues. Germline-derived CDR1 and CDR2 are SGHRS and YFSETQ. V was trimmed by 0 bases and J by 2 bases, leaving 8 bases between them. CDR3 amino acids: CASSLARPQETQYF. DNA of the CDR3: TGCGCCAGCAGCTTGGCCAGACCTCAAGAGACCCAGTACTTC. The full variable domain, with the rest looked up from reference TRBV5-1 and TRBJ2-5, is KAGVTQTPRYLIKTRGQQVTLSCSPISGHRSVSWYQQTPGQGLQFLFEYFSETQRNKGNFPGRFSGRQFSNSRSEMNVSTLELGDSALYLCASSLARPQETQYFGPGTRLLVL.

The chain employs TRBV7-6 and TRBJ2-2; 9 bases are shared with TRBD1. The CDR3 runs 15 residues. V gave up 1 base and J gave up 4 bases; unmatched junction bases: 1. Germline V lookup: CDR1 SGHVS, CDR2 FNYEAQ. CDR3 in amino acids: CASSLGQGGTGELFF. The CDR3 DNA reads TGTGCCAGCAGCTTAGGACAGGGGGGCACCGGGGAGCTGTTTTTT.

CDR3 DNA sequence: TGTGCCAGCAGTTACTCAAGTCAGATTCATAACTATGGCTACACCTTC. It specifies CASSYSSQIHNYGYTF. This chain joins TRBV6-5 and TRBJ1-2, with unresolved D. This CDR3 comprises 16 residues. Per the germline V gene, CDR1 is MNHEY and CDR2 is SVGAGI. V was cut by 0 bases and J by 1 base, with 12 bases left in between.

This chain links TRBV5-1 with TRBJ2-1; D assignment may be TRBD1 or TRBD2 (5 bases each). Trimming took off 5 bases at V and 4 bases at J, with 7 bases between the two ends. The V gene's germline CDR1 is SGHRS and CDR2 YFSETQ. The CDR3 is 12 amino acids. The CDR3 spells CASREGYNEQFF. CDR3 sequence (DNA): TGCGCCAGCAGAGAGGGGTACAATGAGCAGTTCTTC.

V usage is TRBV7-8 and J usage is TRBJ2-7; D call uncertain. Germline CDR1 SGHVS, CDR2 FQNEAQ. CDR3 length: 12 residues. Trimming shortened V by 1 base and J by 5 bases, and 6 bases separated the two germline ends. The CDR3 coding sequence is TGTGCCAGCAGCTTAGGGCGCAACGAGCAGTACTTC. It codes for CASSLGRNEQYF.

The chain uses TRBV28 and TRBJ2-5; D is ambiguous. The length of the CDR3 is 14 residues. In germline, CDR1 is MDHEN, CDR2 SYDVKM. Trimming left V 11 bases short and J 2 bases short, with 18 bases between. The CDR3 sequence: CACQEAPEQETQYF. Here the CDR3 DNA reads TGTGCCTGCCAAGAAGCGCCCGAACAAGAGACCCAGTACTTC.

The chain uses TRBV6-5 and TRBJ2-7, with 8 bases matching TRBD2. This CDR3 comprises 15 residues. Germline assignment: CDR1 MNHEY and CDR2 SVGAGI. Losses at the gene ends were 4 bases for V and 3 bases for J; bases not matched to a gene: 8. CDR3 sequence reads: CASSSTSGERYEQYF. Written as DNA, the CDR3 is TGTGCCAGCAGTTCCACTAGCGGAGAACGCTACGAGCAGTACTTC.

The chain is built from TRBV6-6 and TRBJ2-3; D gene ambiguous. This CDR3 is 16 amino acids long. V lost 4 bases, J lost 8 bases, and 22 bases lay in between. Germline CDR1 reads MNHNY; CDR2 reads SVGAGI (reference sequence). CDR3 sequence (DNA): TGTGCCAGCAGTTTAGGGCAGGCGAGTCAAGGTGGTACGCAGTATTTT. This translates into CASSLGQASQGGTQYF.

The V and J genes are TRBV5-1 and TRBJ2-1, with 8 bases matching TRBD2. Germline assignment: CDR1 SGHRS and CDR2 YFSETQ. This CDR3 has 17 residues. Losses at the gene ends were 0 bases for V and 6 bases for J; bases not matched to a gene: 11. The CDR3 sequence is CASSLARMNGRANEQFF. DNA of the CDR3: TGCGCCAGCAGCTTGGCCCGTATGAACGGGAGGGCCAATGAGCAGTTCTTC. Full variable domain (rest looked up from reference TRBV5-1 and TRBJ2-1): KAGVTQTPRYLIKTRGQQVTLSCSPISGHRSVSWYQQTPGQGLQFLFEYFSETQRNKGNFPGRFSGRQFSNSRSEMNVSTLELGDSALYLCASSLARMNGRANEQFFGPGTRLTVL.

The chain uses TRBV5-1 and TRBJ2-2, with TRBD1 as a possible D gene (6 bases). Germline-derived CDR1 and CDR2 are SGHRS and YFSETQ. CDR3 length equals 14 residues. The V end was cut by 4 bases, the J end by 0 bases, with 7 bases between. The CDR3 DNA reads TGCGCCAGCAGCGACAGGTCGAACACCGGGGAGCTGTTTTTT. Translated, it gives CASSDRSNTGELFF.

The V call is TRBV10-2, the J call TRBJ2-1; a possible D gene is TRBD1 (6 bases). The V end lost 2 bases, the J end lost 6 bases, and 11 bases lay between the germline ends. The CDR3 spans 14 residues. Germline CDR1 reads WSHSY; CDR2 reads SAAADI. The CDR3, as DNA: TGCGCCAGCAGTGAGCAGGGGACCGGCAATGAGCAGTTCTTC. As protein: CASSEQGTGNEQFF.

The V and J genes are TRBV10-3 and TRBJ2-7; the match to TRBD2 covers 8 bases. V shed 8 bases and J 4 bases; nucleotides not matched to a gene: 10. CDR1 is ENHRY, CDR2 SYGVKD, per germline. This CDR3 region has 14 residues. The CDR3 DNA reads TGTGCCATCTCGGGAGGGGACACAACGTACGAGCAGTACTTC. This encodes CAISGGDTTYEQYF.

CDR3 DNA sequence: TGTGCCAGCAACGGCCAGTCTAACTACGAGCAGTACTTC. It translates to CASNGQSNYEQYF. The chain has TRBV7-9 and TRBJ2-7; D call uncertain. V was cut by 7 bases and J by 3 bases, with 13 bases left in between. The length of the CDR3 is 13 residues. CDR1 and CDR2 from the germline V gene are SEHNR and FQNEAQ (reference sequence).

In this sample, this clone turned up once. The genes are TRBV5-1 and TRBJ2-1; D is perhaps TRBD1 (6 bases). V was clipped by 4 bases and J by 4 bases, with 12 bases between them. Germline CDR1 and CDR2: SGHRS and YFSETQ. The CDR3 consists of 14 residues. In DNA form, the CDR3 reads TGCGCCAGCAGCGGGGGCGAACCTTACAATGAGCAGTTCTTC. It encodes CASSGGEPYNEQFF. The full variable domain, its missing parts supplied by reference TRBV5-1 and TRBJ2-1, is KAGVTQTPRYLIKTRGQQVTLSCSPISGHRSVSWYQQTPGQGLQFLFEYFSETQRNKGNFPGRFSGRQFSNSRSEMNVSTLELGDSALYLCASSGGEPYNEQFFGPGTRLTVL.

The chain recombines TRBV28 with TRBJ2-7; D perhaps matches TRBD2 (6 bases). This CDR3 spans 15 amino acids. V was pared by 5 bases and J by 0 bases, with 14 bases between. Per the germline V gene, CDR1 is MDHEN and CDR2 is SYDVKM. Here the CDR3 DNA reads TGTGCCAGCAGTATTGCCGGGACTCGCTCCTACGAGCAGTACTTC. Its protein is CASSIAGTRSYEQYF.

V gene TRBV5-4 combines with J gene TRBJ2-7; TRBD1 matches at 8 bases. Trimming removed 6 bases from V and 3 bases from J; junction bases left unmatched: 17. The CDR3 runs 17 residues. Germline values: CDR1 SGHNT, CDR2 YYREEE (reference sequence). CDR3 protein: CASTFHPWTGNFYEQYF. The CDR3 region has the DNA TGTGCCAGCACGTTTCACCCATGGACAGGGAATTTCTACGAGCAGTACTTC.

The V and J genes are TRBV5-1 and TRBJ2-2; TRBD2 matches 9 bases. Germline loops: CDR1 SGHRS, CDR2 YFSETQ. The CDR3 extends over 18 amino acids. J gave up 0 bases and V 0 bases, and 6 bases lay outside the gene matches. CDR3 nucleotide sequence: TGCGCCAGCAGCTTGGCTCTAGCGGGGAACGCGAACACCGGGGAGCTGTTTTTT. Its translation is CASSLALAGNANTGELFF.

The rearrangement links TRBV6-1 to TRBJ1-5; D perhaps matches TRBD1 (6 bases). This CDR3 has 15 residues. V was cut by 4 bases and J by 0 bases, with 10 bases left in between. Germline CDR1 is MNHNS and CDR2 is SASEGT. CDR3 amino acids: CASSVGGDSNQPQHF. As DNA, the CDR3 is TGTGCCAGCAGTGTAGGGGGAGATAGCAATCAGCCCCAGCATTTT.

This clone was picked up a small number of times. V usage is TRBV2 and J usage is TRBJ1-5; maybe TRBD1 (5 bases). V lost 6 bases and J 7 bases, leaving 16 bases between the germline ends. This CDR3 contains 14 residues. Germline CDR1 reads SNHLY; CDR2 reads FYNNEI. The CDR3 here is CASRGGTTVQPQHF. The CDR3 DNA is TGTGCCAGCAGAGGCGGGACCACGGTACAGCCCCAGCATTTT.

Note on this clone: Other DNA sequences from this sample encode an identical CDR3 as well. This chain connects TRBV5-1 to TRBJ2-2; unclear D gene. This CDR3 has 13 residues. Trimming took off 4 bases at V and 2 bases at J, with 6 bases between the two ends. CDR1 SGHRS and CDR2 YFSETQ come from the germline V gene. In DNA, the CDR3 is TGCGCCAGCAGCGGCGGTAACACCGGGGAGCTGTTTTTT. This translates into CASSGGNTGELFF.

The chain combines TRBV28 with TRBJ2-7; possible D gene TRBD1, 7 bases. Trimming stripped 10 bases from V and 4 bases from J, with 23 bases between. This CDR3 has 15 residues. Germline assignment: CDR1 MDHEN and CDR2 SYDVKM. The DNA of the CDR3 is TGTGCCACCTATCCTGGGGGGACAGCAGCATACGAGCAGTACTTC. Protein: CATYPGGTAAYEQYF.

The chain employs TRBV28 and TRBJ2-7; D unclear. Germline CDR1 and CDR2: MDHEN and SYDVKM. CDR3 size: 14 residues. V was shortened by 3 bases and J by 0 bases, with 9 bases between the two germline ends. DNA of the CDR3: TGTGCCAGCAGTTTGCCCCGGTACTCCTACGAGCAGTACTTC. Protein: CASSLPRYSYEQYF. The whole variable domain, remainder taken from reference TRBV28 and TRBJ2-7, is DVKVTQSSRYLVKRTGEKVFLECVQDMDHENMFWYRQDPGLGLRLIYFSYDVKMKEKGDIPEGYSVSREKKERFSLILESASTNQTSMYLCASSLPRYSYEQYFGPGTRLTVT.

The chain employs TRBV15 and TRBJ2-3; 10 bases map to TRBD2. Trimming removed 2 bases from V and 3 bases from J; junction bases left unmatched: 2. Per germline, CDR1 LNHNV and CDR2 YYDKDF (reference sequence). The CDR3 has 15 residues. CDR3 nucleotides: TGTGCCACCAGCAGACTAGCGGGGGAGACAGATACGCAGTATTTT. This gives the protein CATSRLAGETDTQYF.

The V call is TRBV28, the J call TRBJ2-5, with 10 positions matching TRBD2. This CDR3 comprises 15 residues. V dropped 5 bases and J dropped 4; count of bases not matched to a gene: 7. CDR1 and CDR2 from the germline V gene are MDHEN and SYDVKM. CDR3 sequence: CASSPRRLAGETQYF. CDR3 nucleotide sequence: TGTGCCAGCAGTCCCCGCCGACTAGCGGGAGAGACCCAGTACTTC.

V gene TRBV5-4 combines with J gene TRBJ1-2, with D maybe TRBD1 (5 bases). The germline V and J ends were trimmed by 3 bases and 3 bases, with 15 bases remaining between them. The CDR3 length is 15 residues. Germline V CDR1 and CDR2: SGHNT, YYREEE (reference sequence). The CDR3 DNA sequence: TGTGCCAGCAGCTCAAAGACAGTTTTAGACTATGGCTACACCTTC. It codes for CASSSKTVLDYGYTF.

The chain carries TRBV9 and TRBJ2-2; 9 positions match TRBD2. Germline lookup yields CDR1 SGDLS and CDR2 YYNGEE. The trim removed 4 bases at V and 6 bases at J, leaving 7 bases unmatched. The CDR3 runs 15 residues. CDR3 residues: CASSLGLATAGELFF. The CDR3 DNA sequence: TGTGCCAGCAGCTTGGGACTAGCTACAGCCGGGGAGCTGTTTTTT.

The chain links TRBV5-1 to TRBJ1-2; D gene unclear. There are 13 residues in the CDR3. In germline, CDR1 is SGHRS, CDR2 YFSETQ. The ends were cut back, 3 bases at V and 5 bases at J, with 11 bases in the middle. The DNA for the CDR3 is TGCGCCAGCAGCTATGACCTAACTTATGGCTACACCTTC. Translated, it gives CASSYDLTYGYTF.

The rearrangement joins TRBV29-1 to TRBJ2-2, with 14 bases lining up with TRBD2. This CDR3 is built from 17 residues. J was trimmed by 4 bases and V by 3 bases; bases with no gene match: 7. Germline V CDR1 and CDR2: SQVTM, ANQGSEA. CDR3 bases: TGCAGCGTTGATGGACTAGCGGGAGGCGGGATCACCGGGGAGCTGTTTTTT. This sequence encodes CSVDGLAGGGITGELFF.